This TCR beta chain was identified during a study of T cells expressing NK-cell markers (dated by TCRdb to about 2020). For the study in its entirety: Several donors provided sorted CD3+CD56+NKG2C+, CD3+CD56+NKG2C- and CD3+CD56-NKG2C+ T-cell subsets, whose TCR beta-chain repertoires were profiled. All eight donors whose samples were sequenced were randomly selected healthy volunteers, three of them men and five women. Most of the eight sequenced donors were HCMV-seropositive and one was HCMV-seronegative. Illumina HiSeq 2000/2500, MiSeq or NextSeq was used to sequence libraries as 2 x 150 bp reads.

What the study reported, not specific to this receptor: Those dominant clonotypes were again the most abundant among CD3+CD56-NKG2C+ cells in a handful of donors, at roughly 28.3-65%. It remained unclear whether the expanded NKG2C-expressing T cell clones were specific for HCMV antigens. In several donors, the dominant CD3+CD56+NKG2C+ clonotypes were among the top 10 CD8+ clonotypes and accounted for 1.0-7.0% of CD8+ T cells.

A commercial ELISA kit detecting HCMV-specific IgG in serum was used to determine HCMV serostatus. Ficoll density gradient centrifugation was used to isolate peripheral blood mononuclear cells from blood. Details on this clonotype: Its antigen is currently not known.

As encoded in the germline V gene, CDR1 is MGHRA while CDR2 is YSYEKL. The CDR3 has 14 amino acids, counting the end cysteine and phenylalanine. The protein alone is recorded here. Sequencer: Illumina HiSeq 2000. 5'RACE template switching, by which a universal primer site and unique molecular identifiers were added, was used to make TCR beta cDNA libraries. cDNA synthesis was primed from the TCR beta constant segment, followed by two successive PCR amplification steps. Processing in the source paper ran as follows. MIGEC handled demultiplexing of the reads and grouping by UMI, while MiTCR was used to assemble and quantify clonotypes. To exclude erroneous sequences, any TCR cDNA sequence not supported by at least two reads was discarded. Downstream repertoire analysis used the tcR package, and clonotypes were matched across fractions by CDR3 nucleotide sequence plus V segment. VDJmatch was used to annotate antigen specificity against VDJdb, with one amino acid substitution in CDR3 allowed. TCRdb reprocessed the reads into one record per CDR3 protein sequence, lacking DNA. The V and J calls were not made by the authors but by TCRdb's processing. The sample's table covers 150,000 to 180,000 distinct CDR3 sequences. 37% of the sample belongs to the ten largest clones.

The TCR was taken from a woman aged 45-65 years in good health. Donor details come from another sample of the same person, matched by shared clones. Rearrangement joined TRBV4-1 to TRBJ1-2; the TCRdb D gene call, TRBD1, has no DNA to confirm it. Sequences were obtained from blood T cells: a sorted CD56 or NKG2C T cell subset, CD4+ or CD8+ T cells, or bulk PBMC T cells (not recorded which). For the CDR3, the sequence is CASSQDTGDYGYTF.